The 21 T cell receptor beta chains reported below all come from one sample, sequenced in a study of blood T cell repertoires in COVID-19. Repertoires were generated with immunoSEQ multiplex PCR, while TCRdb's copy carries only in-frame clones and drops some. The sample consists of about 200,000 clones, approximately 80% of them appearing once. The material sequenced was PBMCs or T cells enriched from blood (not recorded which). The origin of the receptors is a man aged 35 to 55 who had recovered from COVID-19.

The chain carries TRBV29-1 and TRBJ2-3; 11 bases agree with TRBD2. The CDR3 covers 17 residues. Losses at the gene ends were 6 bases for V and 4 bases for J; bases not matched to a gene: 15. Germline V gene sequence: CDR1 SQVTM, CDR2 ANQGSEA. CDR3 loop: CSVGGTSGPHPPDTQYF. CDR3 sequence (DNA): TGCAGCGTGGGGGGGACTAGCGGCCCCCACCCCCCAGATACGCAGTATTTT.

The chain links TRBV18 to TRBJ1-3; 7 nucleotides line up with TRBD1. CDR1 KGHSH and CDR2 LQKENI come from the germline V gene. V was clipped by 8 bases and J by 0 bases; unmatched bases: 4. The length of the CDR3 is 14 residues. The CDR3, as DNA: TGTGCCAGCCAACAGGGGAACTCTGGAAACACCATATATTTT. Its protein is CASQQGNSGNTIYF.

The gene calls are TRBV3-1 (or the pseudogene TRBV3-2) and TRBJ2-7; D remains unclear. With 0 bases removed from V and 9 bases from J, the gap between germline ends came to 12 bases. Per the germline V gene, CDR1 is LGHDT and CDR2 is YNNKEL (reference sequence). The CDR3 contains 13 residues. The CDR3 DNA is TGTGCCAGCAGCCAAGACTCTTTGAGAGGGCAGTACTTC. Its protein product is CASSQDSLRGQYF.

The CDR3 spells CASKGDRQETQYF. As DNA, the CDR3 is TGTGCCAGCAAAGGGGACAGACAAGAGACCCAGTACTTC. This chain connects TRBV2 to TRBJ2-5, with 7 nucleotides matching TRBD1. Germline assignment: CDR1 SNHLY and CDR2 FYNNEI. The CDR3 has 13 residues. V lost 7 bases to trimming and J lost 2 bases; unmatched junction nucleotides: 4.

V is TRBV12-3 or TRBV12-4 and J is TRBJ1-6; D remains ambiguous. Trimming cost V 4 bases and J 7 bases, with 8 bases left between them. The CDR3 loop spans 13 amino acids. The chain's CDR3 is CASSWARNSPLHF. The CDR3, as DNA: TGTGCCAGCAGTTGGGCCCGGAATTCACCCCTCCACTTT.

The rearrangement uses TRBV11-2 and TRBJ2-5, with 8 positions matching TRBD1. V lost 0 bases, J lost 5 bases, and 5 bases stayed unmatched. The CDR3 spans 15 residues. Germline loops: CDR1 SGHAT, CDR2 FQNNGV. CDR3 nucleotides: TGTGCCAGCAGCTTAGATCCAGGGGGCGAGGAGACCCAGTACTTC. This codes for CASSLDPGGEETQYF.

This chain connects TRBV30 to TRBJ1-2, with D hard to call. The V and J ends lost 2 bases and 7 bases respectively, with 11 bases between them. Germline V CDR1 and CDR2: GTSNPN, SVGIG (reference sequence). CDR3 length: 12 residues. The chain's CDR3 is CAWSRTPGGYTF. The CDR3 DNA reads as TGTGCCTGGAGTCGAACTCCTGGTGGCTACACCTTC.

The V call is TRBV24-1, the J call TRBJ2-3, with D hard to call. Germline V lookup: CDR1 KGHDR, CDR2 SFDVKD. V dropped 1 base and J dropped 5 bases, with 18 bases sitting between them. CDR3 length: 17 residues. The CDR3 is CATSDFGQASVVDTQYF. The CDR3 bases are TGTGCCACCAGTGATTTTGGGCAGGCTTCAGTGGTAGATACGCAGTATTTT.

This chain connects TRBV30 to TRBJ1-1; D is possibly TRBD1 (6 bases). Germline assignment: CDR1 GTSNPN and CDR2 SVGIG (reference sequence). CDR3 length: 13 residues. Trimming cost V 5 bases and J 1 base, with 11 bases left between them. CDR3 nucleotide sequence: TGTGCCTGGGCGGCACAGGGGAACACTGAAGCTTTCTTT. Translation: CAWAAQGNTEAFF.

This CDR3 is CASSNRTGFGPNEQFF. Here the CDR3 DNA reads TGTGCCAGCAGCAATAGGACAGGGTTCGGTCCCAATGAGCAGTTCTTC. This chain joins TRBV3-1 (or the pseudogene TRBV3-2) and TRBJ2-1, with 8 bases fitting TRBD1. The junction had 12 bases not matched to a gene; V was cut back by 5 bases and J by 6 bases. Germline assignment: CDR1 LGHDT and CDR2 YNNKEL (reference sequence). The CDR3 spans 16 residues.

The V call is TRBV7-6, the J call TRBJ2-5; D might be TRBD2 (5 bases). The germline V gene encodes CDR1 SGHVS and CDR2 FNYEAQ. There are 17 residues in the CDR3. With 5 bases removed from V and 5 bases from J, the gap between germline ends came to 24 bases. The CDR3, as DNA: TGTGCCAGCAGCCTCCCCTGGGCTTATGAGGGAGAGGAGACCCAGTACTTC. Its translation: CASSLPWAYEGEETQYF.

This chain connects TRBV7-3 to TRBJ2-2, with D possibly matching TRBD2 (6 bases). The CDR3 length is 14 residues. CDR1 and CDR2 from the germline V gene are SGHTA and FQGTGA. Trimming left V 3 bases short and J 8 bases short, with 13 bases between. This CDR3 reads CASSFTSSEGELFF. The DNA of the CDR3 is TGTGCCAGCAGCTTCACATCTAGCGAGGGGGAGCTGTTTTTT.

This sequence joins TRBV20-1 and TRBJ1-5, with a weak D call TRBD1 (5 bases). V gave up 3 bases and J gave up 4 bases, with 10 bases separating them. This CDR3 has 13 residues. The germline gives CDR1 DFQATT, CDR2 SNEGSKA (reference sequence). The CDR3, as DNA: TGCAGTGCTAGTGTCCAGGGAAATCAGCCCCAGCATTTT. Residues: CSASVQGNQPQHF.

The CDR3 sequence: CASSQEGGTGRGNTIYF. In DNA, the CDR3 is TGCGCCAGCAGCCAAGAGGGGGGGACAGGGAGAGGAAACACCATATATTTT. The chain combines TRBV4-1 with TRBJ1-3; TRBD1 agrees at 9 bases. CDR1 is MGHRA and CDR2 is YSYEKL in the germline V gene. V lost 0 bases, J lost 4 bases, and 7 bases stayed unmatched. CDR3 size: 17 residues.

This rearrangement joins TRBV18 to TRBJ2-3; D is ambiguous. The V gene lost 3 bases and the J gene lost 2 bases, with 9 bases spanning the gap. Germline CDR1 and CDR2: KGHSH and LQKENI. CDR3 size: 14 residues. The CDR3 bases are TGTGCCAGCTCACCGTTAAGCGTCACAGATACGCAGTATTTT. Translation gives CASSPLSVTDTQYF.

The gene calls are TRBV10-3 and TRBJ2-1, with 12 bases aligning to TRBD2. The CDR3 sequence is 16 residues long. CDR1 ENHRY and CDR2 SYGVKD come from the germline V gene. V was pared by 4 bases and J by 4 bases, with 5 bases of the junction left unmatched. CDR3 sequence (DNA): TGTGCCATCAGTGGACTAGCGGGAGAGCCATACAATGAGCAGTTCTTC. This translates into CAISGLAGEPYNEQFF.

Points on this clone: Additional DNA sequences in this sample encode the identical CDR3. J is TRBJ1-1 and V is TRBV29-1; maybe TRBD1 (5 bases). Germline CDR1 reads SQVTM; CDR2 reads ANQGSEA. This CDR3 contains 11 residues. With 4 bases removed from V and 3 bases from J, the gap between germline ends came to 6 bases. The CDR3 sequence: CSVARDTEAFF. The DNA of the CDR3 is TGCAGCGTTGCCAGGGACACTGAAGCTTTCTTT. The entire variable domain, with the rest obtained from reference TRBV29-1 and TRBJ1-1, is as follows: SAVISQKPSRDICQRGTSLTIQCQVDSQVTMMFWYRQQPGQSLTLIATANQGSEATYESGFVIDKFPISRPNLTFSTLTVSNMSPEDSSIYLCSVARDTEAFFGQGTRLTVV.

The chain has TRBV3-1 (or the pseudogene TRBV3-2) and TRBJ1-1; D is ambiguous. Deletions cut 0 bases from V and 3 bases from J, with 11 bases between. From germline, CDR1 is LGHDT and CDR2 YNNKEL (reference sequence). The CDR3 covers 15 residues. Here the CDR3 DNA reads TGTGCCAGCAGCCAAGACTGGGCCAGTGACACTGAAGCTTTCTTT. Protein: CASSQDWASDTEAFF.

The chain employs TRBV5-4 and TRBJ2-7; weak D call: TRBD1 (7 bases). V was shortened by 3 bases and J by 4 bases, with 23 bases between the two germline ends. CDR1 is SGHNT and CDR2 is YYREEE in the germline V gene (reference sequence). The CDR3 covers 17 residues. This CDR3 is CASSSGRGALGQYEQYF. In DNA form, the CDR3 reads TGTGCCAGCAGCTCGGGCAGGGGGGCTCTAGGGCAATACGAGCAGTACTTC. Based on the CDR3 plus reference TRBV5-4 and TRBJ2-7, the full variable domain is ETGVTQSPTHLIKTRGQQVTLRCSSQSGHNTVSWYQQALGQGPQFIFQYYREEENGRGNFPPRFSGLQFPNYSSELNVNALELDDSALYLCASSSGRGALGQYEQYFGPGTRLTVT.

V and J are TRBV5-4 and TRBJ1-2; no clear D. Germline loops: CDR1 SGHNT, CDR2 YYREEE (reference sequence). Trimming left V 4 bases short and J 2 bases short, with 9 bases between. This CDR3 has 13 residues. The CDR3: CASSVDGNYGYTF. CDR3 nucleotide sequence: TGTGCCAGCAGCGTGGACGGGAACTATGGCTACACCTTC.

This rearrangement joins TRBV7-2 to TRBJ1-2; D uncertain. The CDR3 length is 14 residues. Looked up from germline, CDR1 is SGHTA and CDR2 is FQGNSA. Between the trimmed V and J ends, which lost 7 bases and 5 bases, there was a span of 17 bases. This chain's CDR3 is CASIKRAYTYGYTF. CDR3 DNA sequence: TGTGCCAGCATTAAGAGGGCATATACTTATGGCTACACCTTC.